This T cell receptor beta chain was recovered during a study of T cell repertoires in cytomegalovirus infection. This clonotype came up many times. This CDR3 is 18 amino acids long. The V segment lost 3 bases and the J segment 8 bases; nucleotides outside the gene matches: 17. CDR1 and CDR2 (germline): SGHVS, FQNEAQ. TCRdb used MiXCR to reprocess the reads, holding one entry per CDR3 protein. This sample has about 460,000 distinct CDR3 sequences; 11% occur once, and the top ten carry roughly a tenth. The sequence came from a human donor in good health (CMV status not recorded). Some clones in this sample may be carry-over from other donors' samples. The rearrangement uses TRBV7-8 and TRBJ2-1, with 9 nucleotides matching TRBD2. Sequencing was performed on PBMCs. The CDR3: CASSFGTATGTSNDEQFF. DNA of the CDR3: TGTGCCAGCAGCTTCGGGACAGCCACCGGGACTAGCAACGATGAGCAGTTCTTC.